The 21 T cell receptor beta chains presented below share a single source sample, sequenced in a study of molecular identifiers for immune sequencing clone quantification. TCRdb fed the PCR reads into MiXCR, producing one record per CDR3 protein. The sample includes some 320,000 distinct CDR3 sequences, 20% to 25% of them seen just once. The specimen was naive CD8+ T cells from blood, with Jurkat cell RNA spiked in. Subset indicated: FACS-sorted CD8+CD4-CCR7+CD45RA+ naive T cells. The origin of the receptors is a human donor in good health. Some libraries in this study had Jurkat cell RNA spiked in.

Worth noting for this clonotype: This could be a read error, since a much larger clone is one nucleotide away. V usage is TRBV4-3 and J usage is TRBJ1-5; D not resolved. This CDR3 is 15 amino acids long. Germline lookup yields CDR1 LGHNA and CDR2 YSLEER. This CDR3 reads CASGQDISNGQPQHF. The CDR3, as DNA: TGCGCCAGCGGCCAAGATATTTCGAATGGCCAGCCCCAGCATTTT.

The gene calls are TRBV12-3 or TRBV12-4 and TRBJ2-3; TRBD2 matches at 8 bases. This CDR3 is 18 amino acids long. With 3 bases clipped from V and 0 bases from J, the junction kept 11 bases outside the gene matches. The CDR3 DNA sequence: TGTGCCAGCAGTTTGTCAAGCGGGGGATTATCTAGCACAGATACGCAGTATTTT. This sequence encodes CASSLSSGGLSSTDTQYF.

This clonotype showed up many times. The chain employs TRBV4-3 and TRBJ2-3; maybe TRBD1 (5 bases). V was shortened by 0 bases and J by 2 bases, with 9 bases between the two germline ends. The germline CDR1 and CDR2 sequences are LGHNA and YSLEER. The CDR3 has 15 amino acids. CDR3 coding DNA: TGCGCCAGCAGCCAAGACGCACAGGTCACAGATACGCAGTATTTT. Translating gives CASSQDAQVTDTQYF.

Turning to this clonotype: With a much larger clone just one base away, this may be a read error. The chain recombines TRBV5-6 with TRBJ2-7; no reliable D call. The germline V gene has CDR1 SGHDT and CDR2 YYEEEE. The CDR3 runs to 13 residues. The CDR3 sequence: CAGSPAAAYEQYF. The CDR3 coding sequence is TGTGCCGGCAGCCCGGCCGCAGCCTACGAGCAGTACTTC.

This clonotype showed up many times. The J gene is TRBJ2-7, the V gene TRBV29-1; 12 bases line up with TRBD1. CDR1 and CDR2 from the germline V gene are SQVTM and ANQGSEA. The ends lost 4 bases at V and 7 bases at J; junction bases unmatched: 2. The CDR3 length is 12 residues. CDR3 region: CSVGDRGREQYF. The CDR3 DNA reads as TGCAGCGTTGGGGACAGGGGGCGGGAGCAGTACTTC.

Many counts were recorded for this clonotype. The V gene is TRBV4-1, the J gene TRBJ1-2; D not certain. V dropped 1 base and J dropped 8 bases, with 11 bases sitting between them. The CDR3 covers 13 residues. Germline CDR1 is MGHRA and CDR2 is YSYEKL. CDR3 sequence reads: CASSQVPAEGYTF. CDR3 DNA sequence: TGCGCCAGCAGCCAAGTACCAGCGGAAGGCTACACCTTC.

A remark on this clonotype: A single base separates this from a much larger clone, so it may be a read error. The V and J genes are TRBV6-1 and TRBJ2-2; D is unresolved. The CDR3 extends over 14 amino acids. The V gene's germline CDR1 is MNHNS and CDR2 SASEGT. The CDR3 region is CASGEGQNTGELFF. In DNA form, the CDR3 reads TGTGCCAGCGGTGAAGGTCAAAACACCGGGGAGCTGTTTTTT.

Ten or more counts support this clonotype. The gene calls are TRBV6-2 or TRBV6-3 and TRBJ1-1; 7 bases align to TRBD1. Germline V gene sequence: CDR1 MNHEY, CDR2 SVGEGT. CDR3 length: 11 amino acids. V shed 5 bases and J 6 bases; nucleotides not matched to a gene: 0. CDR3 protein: CASSTGAEAFF. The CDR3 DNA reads TGTGCCAGCAGTACAGGGGCTGAAGCTTTCTTT.

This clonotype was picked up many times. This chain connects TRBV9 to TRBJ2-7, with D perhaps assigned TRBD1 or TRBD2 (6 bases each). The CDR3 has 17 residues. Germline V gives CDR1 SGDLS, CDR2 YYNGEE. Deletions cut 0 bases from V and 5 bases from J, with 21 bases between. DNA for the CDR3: TGTGCCAGCAGCGTAGGGGACACCTCATACGGGGGTGACGAGCAGTACTTC. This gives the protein CASSVGDTSYGGDEQYF. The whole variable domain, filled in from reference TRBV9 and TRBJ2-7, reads DSGVTQTPKHLITATGQRVTLRCSPRSGDLSVYWYQQSLDQGLQFLIQYYNGEERAKGNILERFSAQQFPDLHSELNLSSLELGDSALYFCASSVGDTSYGGDEQYFGPGTRLTVT.

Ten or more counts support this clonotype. The CDR3 loop is CASSLGGQGAHQPQHF. DNA of the CDR3: TGTGCCAGCAGCTTAGGCGGCCAGGGGGCACATCAGCCCCAGCATTTT. The chain combines TRBV7-8 with TRBJ1-5; TRBD1 aligns across 8 bases. The trim removed 1 base at V and 5 bases at J, leaving 7 bases unmatched. CDR1 and CDR2 (germline): SGHVS, FQNEAQ. CDR3 length: 16 amino acids.

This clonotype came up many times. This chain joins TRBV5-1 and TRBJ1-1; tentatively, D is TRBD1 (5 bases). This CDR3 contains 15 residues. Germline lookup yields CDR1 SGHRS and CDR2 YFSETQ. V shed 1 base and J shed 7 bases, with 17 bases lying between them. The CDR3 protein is CASSLRSPGPGEAFF. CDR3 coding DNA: TGCGCCAGCAGCTTGAGATCCCCAGGGCCTGGTGAAGCTTTCTTT.

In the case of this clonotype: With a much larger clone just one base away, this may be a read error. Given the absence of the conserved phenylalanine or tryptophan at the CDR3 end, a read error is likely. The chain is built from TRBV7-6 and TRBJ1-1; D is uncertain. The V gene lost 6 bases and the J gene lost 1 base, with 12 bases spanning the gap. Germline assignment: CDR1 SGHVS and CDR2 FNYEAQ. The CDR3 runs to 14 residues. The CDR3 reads CASSYGEANTEAFL. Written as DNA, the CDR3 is TGTGCCAGCAGTTACGGGGAAGCGAACACTGAAGCTTTCCTT.

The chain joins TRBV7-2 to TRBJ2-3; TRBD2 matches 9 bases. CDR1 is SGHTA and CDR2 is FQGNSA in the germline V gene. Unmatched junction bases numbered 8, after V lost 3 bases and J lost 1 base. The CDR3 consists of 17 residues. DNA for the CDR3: TGTGCCAGCAGCTTCCCACGCGCGGGGGGGGGCACAGATACGCAGTATTTT. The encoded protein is CASSFPRAGGGTDTQYF.

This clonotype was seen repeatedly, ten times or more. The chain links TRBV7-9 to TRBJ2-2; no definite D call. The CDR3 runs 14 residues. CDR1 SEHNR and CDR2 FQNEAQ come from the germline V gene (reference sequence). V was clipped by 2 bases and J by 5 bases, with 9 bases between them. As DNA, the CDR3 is TGTGCCAGCAGCTTAAGCCTTCAAACCGGGGAGCTGTTTTTT. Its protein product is CASSLSLQTGELFF. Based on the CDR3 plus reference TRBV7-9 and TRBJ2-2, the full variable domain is DTGVSQNPRHKITKRGQNVTFRCDPISEHNRLYWYRQTLGQGPEFLTYFQNEAQLEKSRLLSDRFSAERPKGSFSTLEIQRTEQGDSAMYLCASSLSLQTGELFFGEGSRLTVL.

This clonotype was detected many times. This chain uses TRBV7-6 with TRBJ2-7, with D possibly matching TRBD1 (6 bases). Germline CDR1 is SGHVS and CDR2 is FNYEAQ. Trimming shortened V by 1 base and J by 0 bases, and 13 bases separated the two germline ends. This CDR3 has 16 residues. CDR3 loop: CASSLEPTGSSYEQYF. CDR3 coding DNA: TGTGCCAGCAGCTTAGAGCCGACAGGTAGCTCCTACGAGCAGTACTTC.

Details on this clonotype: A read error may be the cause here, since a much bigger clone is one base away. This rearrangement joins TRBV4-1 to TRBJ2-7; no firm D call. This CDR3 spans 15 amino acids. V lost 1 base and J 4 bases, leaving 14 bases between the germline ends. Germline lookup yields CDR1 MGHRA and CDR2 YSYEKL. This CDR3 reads CASSQVSRTMYEQYF. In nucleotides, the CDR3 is TGCGCCAGCAGCCAAGTGTCGAGGACCATGTACGAGCAGTACTTC.

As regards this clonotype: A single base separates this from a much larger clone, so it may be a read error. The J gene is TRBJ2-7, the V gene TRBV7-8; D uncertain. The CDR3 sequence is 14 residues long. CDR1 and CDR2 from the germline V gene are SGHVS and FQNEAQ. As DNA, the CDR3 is TGTTCCAGCAGCTGGGCGCCCGATTGGGATGAGCAGTACTTC. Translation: CSSSWAPDWDEQYF.

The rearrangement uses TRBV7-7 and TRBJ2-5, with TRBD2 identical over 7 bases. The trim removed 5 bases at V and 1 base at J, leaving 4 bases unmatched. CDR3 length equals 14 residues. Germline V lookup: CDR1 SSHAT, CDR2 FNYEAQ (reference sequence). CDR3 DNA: TGTGCCAGCAGCGGGCGGGGGTCCCAAGAGACCCAGTACTTC. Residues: CASSGRGSQETQYF.

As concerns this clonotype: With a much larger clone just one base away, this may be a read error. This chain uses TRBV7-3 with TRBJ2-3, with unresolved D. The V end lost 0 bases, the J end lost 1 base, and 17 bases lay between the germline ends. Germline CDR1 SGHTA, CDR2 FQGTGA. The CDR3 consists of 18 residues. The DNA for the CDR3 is TGTGCCAGCAGCTTAACCCGTTCCCCTTTGGATGGCACAGATACGCAGTATTTT. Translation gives CASSLTRSPLDGTDTQYF.

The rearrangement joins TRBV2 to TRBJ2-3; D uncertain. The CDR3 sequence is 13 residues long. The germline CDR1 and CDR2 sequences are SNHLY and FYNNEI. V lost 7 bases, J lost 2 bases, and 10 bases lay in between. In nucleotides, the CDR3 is TGTGCCAGCAACCCTGTTAACACAGATACGCAGTATTTT. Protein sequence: CASNPVNTDTQYF.

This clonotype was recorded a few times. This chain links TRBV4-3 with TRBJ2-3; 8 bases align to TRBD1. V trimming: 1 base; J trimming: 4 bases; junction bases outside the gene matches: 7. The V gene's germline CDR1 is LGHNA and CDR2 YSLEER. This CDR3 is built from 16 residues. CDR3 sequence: CASSQGGRGLSDTQYF. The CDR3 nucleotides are TGCGCCAGCAGCCAAGGGGGCAGGGGGCTGTCAGATACGCAGTATTTT.